A single TCR beta chain is shown here with its context. The antigen remains undetermined. These data come from a study of blood T cells in healthy people across ages. Whole-study findings and limits: Percentage of naive T cells showed a strong correlation with TCR beta diversity.

CDR3 length equals 14 residues. Germline CDR1 is DFQATT and CDR2 is SNEGSKA (reference sequence). The V gene end was trimmed by 6 bases and the J gene end by 5 bases; junction bases not matched to a gene: 12. The authors ran a second PCR of about 6 to 12 cycles using a sample-barcoded 5' primer and a J-beta primer mix. Per-sample output comprised a minimum of 2.5 million paired-end reads containing CDR3. One entry per CDR3 protein, called by TCRdb with MiXCR from the 5' RACE reads. The table lists some 1.8 million distinct CDR3 sequences, around 42% of them singletons, with roughly 24% in the top ten.

Specimen: blood. The sequence was obtained from a human donor in good health. The rearrangement uses TRBV20-1 and TRBJ2-5, with 7 nucleotides matching TRBD2. CDR3 sequence reads: CSAPPRTRGETQYF. DNA of the CDR3: TGCAGTGCCCCCCCCAGGACTAGAGGGGAGACCCAGTACTTC.